The text below deals with one T cell receptor beta chain. In the original analysis: Counts of nucleated cells, estimated from reference gene primer amplification, were obtained. TCRdb's table, derived via immunoSEQ multiplex PCR, lists solely in-frame clones and lacks some. V and J calls and clone size follow that table, whereas D and trimming were derived from the DNA. This sample yields about 180,000 clones, of which 80% to 90% are seen a single time; under 9.5% belongs to the top ten. The sample is drawn from a study of blood T cell repertoires in COVID-19. Whole-study context: Acute-phase and convalescent COVID-19 samples originated in the United States, Italy and Spain. The analysed material was cDNA or gDNA that came from T cells, B-cell-depleted T cells, or PBMCs.

Germline values: CDR1 KGHSH, CDR2 LQKENI. The CDR3 is 16 residues long. V was clipped by 3 bases and J by 5 bases; unmatched bases: 9. Material for sequencing was peripheral blood. The J gene is TRBJ1-4, the V gene TRBV18; TRBD1 matches at 7 bases. This clonotype originated in a man between 45 and 60 years old with active or convalescent COVID-19. CDR3 sequence (DNA): TGTGCCAGCTCACCCGAGACAGGGACGGTAAATGAAAAACTGTTTTTT. Protein sequence: CASSPETGTVNEKLFF.